This record concerns one T cell receptor (beta chain) sequence. Its antigen remains unidentified. Base qualities were left out, and no much larger clone turns up one base away. From the cysteine up to the phenylalanine, the CDR3 has a length of 15 residues. Only the CDR3 part of the read is kept: 45 bases, read in frame from the first base. Trimmed from V: 1 base; trimmed from J: 1 base; junction bases lacking a gene match: 1. The germline V gene encodes CDR1 SNHLY and CDR2 FYNNEI. The data are from a study of blood T cell repertoires in COVID-19 (dated by TCRdb to about 2020). In the study overall: Collaborator samples came from the United States, Italy and Spain and covered acute and convalescent phases of COVID-19. The material from the prospective study consisted of cDNA or gDNA derived from T cells, B-cell-depleted T cells, or PBMCs. Subjects who had been exposed to COVID-19, were actively infected with it, or had recovered from it provided the deeply sampled blood TCRbeta repertoires that made up the dataset. The repertoires were released in a freely available public database intended as a resource for research on the immune response to SARS-CoV-2. The samples were drawn from two sources: the first 160 participants of the ongoing ImmuneRACE study, and over 1,000 subjects contributed by 6 global collaborators. Sample metadata almost always included a de-identified subject ID, COVID-19 status, age in years and sex. Where available, HLA class I and class II types were obtained from metadata supplied by the sample provider rather than from assay-based typing. What the study reported, not specific to this receptor: How much clinical and demographic metadata was included differed by source and by participant, and the metadata was provided uncurated.

TCRbeta CDR3 regions were amplified from genomic DNA by means of the immunoSEQ Assay, a bias-controlled multiplex PCR. Turning to the authors' computational methods: The number of nucleated cells in each sample was estimated from the amplification of reference gene primers within the assay. Sequence reads were collapsed and filtered to measure the absolute abundance of every unique TCRbeta CDR3 rearrangement. Productive Simpson clonality was computed per sample as the square root of Simpson's diversity index over productive rearrangements. TCRdb re-hosts the immuneACCESS table, in-frame sequences only. Its copies lack some clones; in the studies checked, an unresolved V gene accounts for under half of them, and the cause for the rest is not known. V, J and clone size were drawn from that table, and D and trimming were deduced from the DNA. This sample is represented by about 210,000 clones; around four fifths of them were singletons. Roughly 2.9% of the sample comes from the top ten.

Collaborating institutions collected whole blood in K2EDTA tubes following their own protocols. Collaborator samples were shipped for TCRbeta analysis as frozen whole blood, isolated PBMCs, or DNA extracted from either sample type. The sequenced material came from peripheral blood. This TCR derives from a man in his fifties with active or convalescent COVID-19. The chain employs TRBV2 and TRBJ1-5, with TRBD1 identical over 7 junction bases. The nucleotide sequence is given as TGTGCCAGCAGTGAAGGGGGACAGAGCAATCAGCCCCAGCATTTT. This sequence encodes CASSEGGQSNQPQHF.